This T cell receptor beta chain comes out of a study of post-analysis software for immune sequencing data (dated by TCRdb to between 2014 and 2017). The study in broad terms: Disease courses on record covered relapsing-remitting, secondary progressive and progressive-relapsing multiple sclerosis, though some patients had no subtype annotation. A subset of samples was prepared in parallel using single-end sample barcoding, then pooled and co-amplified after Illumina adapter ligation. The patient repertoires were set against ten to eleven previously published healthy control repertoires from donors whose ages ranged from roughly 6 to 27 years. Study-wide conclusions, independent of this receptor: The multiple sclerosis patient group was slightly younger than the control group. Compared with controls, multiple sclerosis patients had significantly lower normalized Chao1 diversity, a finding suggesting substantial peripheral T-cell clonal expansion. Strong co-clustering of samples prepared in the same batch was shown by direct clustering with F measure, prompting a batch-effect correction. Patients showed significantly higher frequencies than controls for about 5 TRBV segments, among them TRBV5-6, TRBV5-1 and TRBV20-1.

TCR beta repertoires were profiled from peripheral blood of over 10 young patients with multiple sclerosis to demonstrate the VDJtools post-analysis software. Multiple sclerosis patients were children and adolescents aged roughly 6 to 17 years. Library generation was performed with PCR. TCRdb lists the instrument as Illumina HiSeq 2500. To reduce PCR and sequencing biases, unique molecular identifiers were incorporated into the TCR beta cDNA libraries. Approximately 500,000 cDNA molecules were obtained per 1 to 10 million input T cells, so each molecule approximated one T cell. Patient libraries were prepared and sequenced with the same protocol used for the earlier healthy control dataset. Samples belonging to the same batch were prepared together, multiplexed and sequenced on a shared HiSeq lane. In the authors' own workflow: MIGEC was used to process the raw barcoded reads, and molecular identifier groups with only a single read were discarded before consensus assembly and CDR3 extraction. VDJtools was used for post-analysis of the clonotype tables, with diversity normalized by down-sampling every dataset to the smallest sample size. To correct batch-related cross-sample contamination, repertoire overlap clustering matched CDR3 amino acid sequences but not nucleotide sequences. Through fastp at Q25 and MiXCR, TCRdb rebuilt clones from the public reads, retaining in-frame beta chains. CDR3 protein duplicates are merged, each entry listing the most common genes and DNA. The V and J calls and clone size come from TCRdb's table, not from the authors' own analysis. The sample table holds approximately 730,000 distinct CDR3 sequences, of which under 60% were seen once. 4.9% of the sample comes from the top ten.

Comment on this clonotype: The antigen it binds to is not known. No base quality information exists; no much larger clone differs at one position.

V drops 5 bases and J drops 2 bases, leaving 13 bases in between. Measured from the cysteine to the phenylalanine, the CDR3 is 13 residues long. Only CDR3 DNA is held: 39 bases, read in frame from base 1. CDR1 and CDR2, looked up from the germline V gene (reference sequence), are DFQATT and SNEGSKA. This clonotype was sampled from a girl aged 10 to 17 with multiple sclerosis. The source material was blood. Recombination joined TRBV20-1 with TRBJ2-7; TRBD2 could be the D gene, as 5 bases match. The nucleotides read TGCAGTGCTGAGAGCGGAAAGACCTACGAGCAGTACTTC. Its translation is CSAESGKTYEQYF.